This passage covers 21 T cell receptor beta chains from one sample sequenced in a study of blood T cell repertoires in COVID-19. Sequencing used immunoSEQ multiplex PCR; TCRdb keeps in-frame clones, though not all of them. The data hold approximately 110,000 clones, with roughly 81% observed a single time. Sequenced material: peripheral blood. The receptors come from a man in his forties with acute or convalescent COVID-19.

The CDR3 DNA is TGCGCCAGCAGCCTTGGGGGGGCGCTTACTGAAGCTTTCTTT. Its protein is CASSLGGALTEAFF. This chain connects TRBV5-1 to TRBJ1-1; perhaps TRBD1 as D (6 bases). The germline CDR1 and CDR2 sequences are SGHRS and YFSETQ. This CDR3 spans 14 amino acids. V gave up 4 bases and J gave up 5 bases, with 15 bases separating them.

The gene calls are TRBV19 and TRBJ2-1, with D possibly TRBD1 on 6 matching bases. The CDR3 consists of 14 residues. The V end lost 4 bases, the J end lost 6 bases, and 13 bases lay between the germline ends. Germline V gene lookup returns CDR1 LNHDA and CDR2 SQIVND (reference sequence). In DNA form, the CDR3 reads TGTGCCAGTAGTACTCAGGACAGAGCCAATGAGCAGTTCTTC. This encodes CASSTQDRANEQFF.

Only one count was recorded for this clone. The rearrangement uses TRBV5-6 and TRBJ1-1, with TRBD1 matching 12 bases. The germline V gene has CDR1 SGHDT and CDR2 YYEEEE. V gave up 0 bases and J gave up 9 bases; unmatched junction bases: 6. The CDR3 extends over 15 amino acids. This CDR3 reads CASSLVQGQGAQAFF. DNA of the CDR3: TGTGCCAGCAGCTTGGTACAGGGACAGGGGGCGCAAGCTTTCTTT.

The chain combines TRBV24-1 with TRBJ2-3, with 8 bases that match TRBD1. Germline V gives CDR1 KGHDR, CDR2 SFDVKD. The trim removed 3 bases at V and 2 bases at J, leaving 6 bases unmatched. The CDR3 extends over 16 amino acids. In DNA, the CDR3 is TGTGCCACCAGTGATCCCCGGACAGGGTACACAGATACGCAGTATTTT. It yields the protein CATSDPRTGYTDTQYF.

The gene calls are TRBV5-1 and TRBJ1-2, with D hard to call. The V gene's germline CDR1 is SGHRS and CDR2 YFSETQ. The CDR3 covers 15 residues. Trimming removed 4 bases at V and 3 bases at J, with 16 bases between. The CDR3 nucleotides are TGCGCCAGCAGCCCCCAGTTGGTCTTGGACTATGGCTACACCTTC. Its protein product is CASSPQLVLDYGYTF. Together with reference TRBV5-1 and TRBJ1-2, the CDR3 gives the full variable domain: KAGVTQTPRYLIKTRGQQVTLSCSPISGHRSVSWYQQTPGQGLQFLFEYFSETQRNKGNFPGRFSGRQFSNSRSEMNVSTLELGDSALYLCASSPQLVLDYGYTFGSGTRLTVV.

This chain links TRBV6-5 with TRBJ1-2, with D maybe TRBD1 (6 bases). Germline values: CDR1 MNHEY, CDR2 SVGAGI. Trimming stripped 0 bases from V and 1 base from J, with 9 bases between. The CDR3 covers 15 residues. The CDR3 coding sequence is TGTGCCAGCAGTTACTCGAGGGGGAGTAACTATGGCTACACCTTC. Translated: CASSYSRGSNYGYTF.

The chain couples TRBV19 to TRBJ1-1, with TRBD1 identical over 7 bases. The germline V gene has CDR1 LNHDA and CDR2 SQIVND (reference sequence). The V and J ends lost 3 bases and 3 bases, in that order; junction bases with no gene match: 7. The CDR3 loop spans 15 amino acids. CDR3 coding DNA: TGTGCCAGTAGTATTGTGACAGGGAGCGACACTGAAGCTTTCTTT. Amino acid sequence: CASSIVTGSDTEAFF.

This clone was seen just once. The V and J genes are TRBV11-2 and TRBJ2-7; 7 nucleotides line up with TRBD2. V lost 7 bases to trimming and J lost 1 base; unmatched junction nucleotides: 4. The CDR3 has 13 residues. Germline V gives CDR1 SGHAT, CDR2 FQNNGV. This CDR3 reads CASNRGVSYEQYF. DNA of the CDR3: TGTGCCAGCAATCGGGGGGTTTCCTACGAGCAGTACTTC.

The CDR3 coding sequence is TGTGCCAGCAGCGCATTAGGGAGGGGGAGTGAAAAACTGTTTTTT. This gives the protein CASSALGRGSEKLFF. The gene calls are TRBV6-5 and TRBJ1-4, with a weak D call TRBD1 (6 bases). Trimming pared 6 bases from V and 7 bases from J, leaving 18 bases between. The germline gives CDR1 MNHEY, CDR2 SVGAGI. This CDR3 is built from 15 residues.

This chain joins TRBV24-1 and TRBJ2-2; D ambiguous. The CDR3 runs to 15 residues. Germline values: CDR1 KGHDR, CDR2 SFDVKD. V shed 1 base and J shed 0 bases, with 5 bases lying between them. The CDR3 reads CATSDFPANTGELFF. CDR3 bases: TGTGCCACCAGTGATTTTCCGGCGAACACCGGGGAGCTGTTTTTT.

This chain connects TRBV4-1 to TRBJ2-7, with 7 bases identical to TRBD2. The J segment lost 1 base and the V segment lost 1 base, leaving 1 base of the junction unmatched. The CDR3 has 14 residues. Germline lookup yields CDR1 MGHRA and CDR2 YSYEKL. The CDR3 nucleotides are TGCGCCAGCAGCCAAGGAGCGGGGTCCTACGAGCAGTACTTC. Amino acids: CASSQGAGSYEQYF.

V gene TRBV7-2 combines with J gene TRBJ2-3; maybe TRBD1 (7 bases). The CDR3 spans 15 residues. The V gene lost 6 bases and the J gene lost 2 bases, with 15 bases spanning the gap. CDR1 is SGHTA, CDR2 FQGNSA, per germline. The CDR3 loop reads CASSYTGEDTDTQYF. CDR3 DNA: TGTGCCAGCAGTTACACAGGGGAGGACACAGATACGCAGTATTTT.

V usage is TRBV12-3 or TRBV12-4 and J usage is TRBJ2-3; D unclear. The CDR3 has 13 amino acids. The germline V and J ends were trimmed by 1 base and 6 bases, with 8 bases remaining between them. The CDR3 bases are TGTGCCAGCAGTTTAGGACCGCGGGATACGCAGTATTTT. Its protein product is CASSLGPRDTQYF.

The V call is TRBV27, the J call TRBJ1-1; D ambiguous. With 4 bases removed from V and 0 bases from J, the gap between germline ends came to 9 bases. The CDR3 extends over 14 amino acids. Per the germline V gene, CDR1 is MNHEY and CDR2 is SMNVEV (reference sequence). The CDR3 nucleotides are TGTGCCAGCAGTTCACCACAGTTGAACACTGAAGCTTTCTTT. It is translated as CASSSPQLNTEAFF.

The genes are TRBV19 and TRBJ1-1, with TRBD1 as a possible D gene (5 bases). The CDR3 consists of 13 residues. Germline V gene lookup returns CDR1 LNHDA and CDR2 SQIVND (reference sequence). Trimming removed 1 base from V and 8 bases from J, with 11 bases in between. This CDR3 is CASSIAGQGEAFF. The CDR3 DNA reads as TGTGCCAGTAGTATAGCAGGACAAGGAGAAGCTTTCTTT.

The CDR3 bases are TGTGCCAGCAGCTTAGTGCTTGTCGTCAGCTCCTACAATGAGCAGTTCTTC. Amino acid sequence: CASSLVLVVSSYNEQFF. The chain carries TRBV11-2 and TRBJ2-1; D gene uncertain. V was pared by 1 base and J by 0 bases, with 13 bases between. Germline V gives CDR1 SGHAT, CDR2 FQNNGV. The CDR3 has 17 residues.

The chain employs TRBV6-5 and TRBJ2-3; TRBD2 agrees at 8 bases. Trimming removed 3 bases from V and 13 bases from J; junction bases left unmatched: 18. The CDR3 consists of 16 residues. Germline V CDR1 and CDR2: MNHEY, SVGAGI. The CDR3 nucleotides read TGTGCCAGCAGTTATTCGTCCAGCGGGAGTAGGGATAGGGAGTATTTT. Its translation: CASSYSSSGSRDREYF.

The chain recombines TRBV20-1 with TRBJ1-1; D may be TRBD1 (6 bases). The CDR3 is 11 residues long. Germline V CDR1 and CDR2: DFQATT, SNEGSKA (reference sequence). The V and J ends lost 6 bases and 5 bases respectively, with 10 bases between them. The CDR3 DNA is TGCAGTGCACCACAGGGAACTGAAGCTTTCTTT. Translation: CSAPQGTEAFF.

This chain connects TRBV2 to TRBJ1-1; D is undetermined. There are 13 residues in the CDR3. Deletions cut 4 bases from V and 4 bases from J, with 10 bases between. CDR1 SNHLY and CDR2 FYNNEI come from the germline V gene. CDR3 in DNA: TGTGCCAGCAGTGTAGGAGGGTTCACTGAAGCTTTCTTT. Its translation: CASSVGGFTEAFF.

This chain joins TRBV15 and TRBJ2-2; tentative D call: TRBD2 (6 bases). Germline assignment: CDR1 LNHNV and CDR2 YYDKDF (reference sequence). V lost 4 bases to trimming and J lost 4 bases, with 10 bases between them. This CDR3 has 14 amino acids. CDR3 nucleotide sequence: TGTGCCACCAGCAAGTGGGACTCCACCGGGGAGCTGTTTTTT. The encoded protein is CATSKWDSTGELFF. The full variable domain, completed using reference TRBV15 and TRBJ2-2, is DAMVIQNPRYQVTQFGKPVTLSCSQTLNHNVMYWYQQKSSQAPKLLFHYYDKDFNNEADTPDNFQSRRPNTSFCFLDIRSPGLGDTAMYLCATSKWDSTGELFFGEGSRLTVL.

The CDR3 loop reads CASSLADTQARNEQFF. The CDR3 DNA is TGTGCCAGCAGCTTAGCTGACACACAGGCCCGGAATGAGCAGTTCTTC. V and J are TRBV7-2 and TRBJ2-1; maybe TRBD1 (5 bases). Deletions cut 0 bases from V and 7 bases from J, with 16 bases between. CDR3 length: 16 residues. Per germline, CDR1 SGHTA and CDR2 FQGNSA.